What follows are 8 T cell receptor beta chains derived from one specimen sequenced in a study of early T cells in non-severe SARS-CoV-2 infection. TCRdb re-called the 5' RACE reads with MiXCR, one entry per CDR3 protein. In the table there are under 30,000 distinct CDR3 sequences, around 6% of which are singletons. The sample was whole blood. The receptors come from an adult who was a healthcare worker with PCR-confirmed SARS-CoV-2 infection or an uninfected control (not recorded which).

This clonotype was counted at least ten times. The CDR3 loop is CASSLAGNLYEQYF. CDR3 DNA: TGTGCCAGCAGCTTGGCAGGGAACCTTTACGAGCAGTACTTC. The rearrangement joins TRBV5-4 to TRBJ2-7; D perhaps matches TRBD1 (5 bases). Germline CDR1 SGHNT, CDR2 YYREEE (reference sequence). V was pared by 0 bases and J by 4 bases, with 11 bases between. The CDR3 spans 14 residues.

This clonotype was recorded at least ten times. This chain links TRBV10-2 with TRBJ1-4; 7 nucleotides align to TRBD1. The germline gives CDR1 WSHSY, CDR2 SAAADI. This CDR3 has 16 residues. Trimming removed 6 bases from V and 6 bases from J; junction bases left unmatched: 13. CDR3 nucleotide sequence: TGCGCCAGCAGCCCGACCGGGACAGCCACGGATGAAAAACTGTTTTTT. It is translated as CASSPTGTATDEKLFF.

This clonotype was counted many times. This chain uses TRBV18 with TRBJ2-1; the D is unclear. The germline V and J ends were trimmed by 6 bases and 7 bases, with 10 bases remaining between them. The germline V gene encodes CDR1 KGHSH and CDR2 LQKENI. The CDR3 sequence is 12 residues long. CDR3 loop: CASSPGRNEQFF. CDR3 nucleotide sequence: TGTGCCAGCTCCCCTGGGCGGAATGAGCAGTTCTTC.

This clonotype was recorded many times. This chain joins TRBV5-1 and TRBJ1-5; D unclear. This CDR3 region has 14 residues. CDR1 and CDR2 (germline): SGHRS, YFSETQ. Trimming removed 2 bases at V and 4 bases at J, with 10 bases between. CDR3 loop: CASSFDALNQPQHF. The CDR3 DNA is TGCGCCAGCAGCTTTGACGCCCTAAATCAGCCCCAGCATTTT. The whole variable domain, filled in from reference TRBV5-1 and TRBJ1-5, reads KAGVTQTPRYLIKTRGQQVTLSCSPISGHRSVSWYQQTPGQGLQFLFEYFSETQRNKGNFPGRFSGRQFSNSRSEMNVSTLELGDSALYLCASSFDALNQPQHFGDGTRLSIL.

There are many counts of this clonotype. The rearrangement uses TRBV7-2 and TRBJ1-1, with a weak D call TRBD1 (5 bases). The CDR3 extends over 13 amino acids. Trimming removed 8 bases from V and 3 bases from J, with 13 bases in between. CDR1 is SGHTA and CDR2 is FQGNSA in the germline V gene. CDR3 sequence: CASGASTYTEAFF. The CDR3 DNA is TGTGCCAGCGGGGCCAGTACCTACACTGAAGCTTTCTTT.

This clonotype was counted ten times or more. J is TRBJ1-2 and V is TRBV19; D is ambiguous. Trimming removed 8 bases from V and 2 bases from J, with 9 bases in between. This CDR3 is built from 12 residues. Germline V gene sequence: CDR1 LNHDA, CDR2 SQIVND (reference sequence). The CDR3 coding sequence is TGTGCCAGTGCCCAAAGGAACTATGGCTACACCTTC. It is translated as CASAQRNYGYTF.

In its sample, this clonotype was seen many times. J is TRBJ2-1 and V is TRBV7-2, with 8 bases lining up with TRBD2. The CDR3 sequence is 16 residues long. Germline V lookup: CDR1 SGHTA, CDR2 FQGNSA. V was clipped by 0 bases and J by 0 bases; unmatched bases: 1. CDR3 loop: CASSLAGGGSYNEQFF. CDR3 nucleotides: TGTGCCAGCAGCTTAGCCGGGGGGGGCTCCTACAATGAGCAGTTCTTC. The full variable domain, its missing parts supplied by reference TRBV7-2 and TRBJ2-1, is GAGVSQSPSNKVTEKGKDVELRCDPISGHTALYWYRQSLGQGLEFLIYFQGNSAPDKSGLPSDRFSAERTGGSVSTLTIQRTQQEDSAVYLCASSLAGGGSYNEQFFGPGTRLTVL.

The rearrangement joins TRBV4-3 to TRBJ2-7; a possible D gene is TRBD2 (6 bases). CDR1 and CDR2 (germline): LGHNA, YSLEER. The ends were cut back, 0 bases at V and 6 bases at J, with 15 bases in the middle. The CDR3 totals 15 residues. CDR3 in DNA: TGCGCCAGCAGCCAAGATCGTCCAGGAGGGTCCGAGCAGTACTTC. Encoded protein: CASSQDRPGGSEQYF.